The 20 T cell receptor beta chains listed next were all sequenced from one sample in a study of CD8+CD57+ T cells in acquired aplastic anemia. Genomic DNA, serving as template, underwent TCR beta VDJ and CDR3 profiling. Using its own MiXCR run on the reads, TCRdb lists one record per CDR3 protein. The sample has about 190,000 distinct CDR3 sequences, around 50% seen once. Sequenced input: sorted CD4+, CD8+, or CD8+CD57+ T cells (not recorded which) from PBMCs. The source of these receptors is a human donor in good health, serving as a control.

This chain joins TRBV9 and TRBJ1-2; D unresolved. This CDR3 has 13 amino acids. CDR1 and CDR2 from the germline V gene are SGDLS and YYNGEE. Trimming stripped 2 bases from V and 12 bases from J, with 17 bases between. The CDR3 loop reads CASSVRSGSGNTF. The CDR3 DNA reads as TGTGCCAGCAGCGTCCGGTCCGGGTCTGGAAACACCTTC.

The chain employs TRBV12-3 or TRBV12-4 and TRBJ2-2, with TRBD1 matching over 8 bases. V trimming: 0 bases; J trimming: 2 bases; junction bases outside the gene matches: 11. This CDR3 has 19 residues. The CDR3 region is CASSLAYSGTGLNTGELFF. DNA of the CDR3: TGTGCCAGCAGTTTAGCTTACTCCGGGACAGGTCTCAACACCGGGGAGCTGTTTTTT.

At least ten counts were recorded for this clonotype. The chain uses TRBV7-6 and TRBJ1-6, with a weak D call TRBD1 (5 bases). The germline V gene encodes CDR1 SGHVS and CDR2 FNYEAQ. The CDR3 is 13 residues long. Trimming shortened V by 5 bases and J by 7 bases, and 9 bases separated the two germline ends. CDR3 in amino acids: CASSQGRNSPLHF. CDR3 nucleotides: TGTGCCAGCAGCCAGGGACGGAATTCACCCCTCCACTTT.

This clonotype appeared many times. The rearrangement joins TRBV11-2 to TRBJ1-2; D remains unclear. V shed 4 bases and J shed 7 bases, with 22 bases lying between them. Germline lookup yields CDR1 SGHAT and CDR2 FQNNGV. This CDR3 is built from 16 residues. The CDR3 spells CASSSFGNSRESGYTF. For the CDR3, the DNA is TGTGCCAGCAGCTCCTTCGGAAACAGCAGAGAAAGTGGCTACACCTTC. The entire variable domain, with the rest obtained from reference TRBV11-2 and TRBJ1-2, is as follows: EAGVAQSPRYKIIEKRQSVAFWCNPISGHATLYWYQQILGQGPKLLIQFQNNGVVDDSQLPKDRFSAERLKGVDSTLKIQPAKLEDSAVYLCASSSFGNSRESGYTFGSGTRLTVV.

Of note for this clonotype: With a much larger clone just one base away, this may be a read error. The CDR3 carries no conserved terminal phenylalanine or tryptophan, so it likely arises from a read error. The CDR3 sequence is CASSYQTTGRYEQYL. The CDR3 region has the DNA TGTGCCAGCAGTTACCAAACGACAGGGCGCTACGAGCAGTACCTC. The rearrangement uses TRBV6-6 and TRBJ2-7; 7 nucleotides align to TRBD1. V was clipped by 2 bases and J by 3 bases; unmatched bases: 7. CDR3 length equals 15 residues. CDR1 is MNHNY, CDR2 SVGAGI, per germline (reference sequence).

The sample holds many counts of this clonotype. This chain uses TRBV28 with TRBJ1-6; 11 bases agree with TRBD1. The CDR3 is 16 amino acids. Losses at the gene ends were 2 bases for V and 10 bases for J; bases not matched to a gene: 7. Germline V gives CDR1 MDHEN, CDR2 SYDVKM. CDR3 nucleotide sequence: TGTGCCAGCAGTTTACCCGGACAGGGGGCCCGGTCACCCCTCCACTTT. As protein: CASSLPGQGARSPLHF.

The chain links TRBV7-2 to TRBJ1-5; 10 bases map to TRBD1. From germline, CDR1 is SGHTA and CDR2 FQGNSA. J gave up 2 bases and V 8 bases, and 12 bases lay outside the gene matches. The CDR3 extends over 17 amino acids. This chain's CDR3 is CASGPRQGANGNQPQHF. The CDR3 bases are TGTGCCAGCGGCCCGAGACAGGGGGCAAATGGCAATCAGCCCCAGCATTTT.

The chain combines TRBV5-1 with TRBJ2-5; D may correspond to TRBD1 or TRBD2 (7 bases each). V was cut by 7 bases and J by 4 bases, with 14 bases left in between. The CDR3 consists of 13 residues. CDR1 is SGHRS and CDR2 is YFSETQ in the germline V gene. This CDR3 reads CASQGGMGETQYF. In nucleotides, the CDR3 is TGCGCCAGCCAGGGGGGGATGGGAGAGACCCAGTACTTC.

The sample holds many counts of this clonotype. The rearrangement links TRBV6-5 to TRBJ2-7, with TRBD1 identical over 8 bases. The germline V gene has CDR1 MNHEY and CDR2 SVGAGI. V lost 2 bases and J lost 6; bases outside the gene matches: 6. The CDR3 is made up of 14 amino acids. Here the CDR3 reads CASSYRDRLFEQYF. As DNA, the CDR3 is TGTGCCAGCAGTTACCGGGACAGGCTTTTCGAGCAGTACTTC.

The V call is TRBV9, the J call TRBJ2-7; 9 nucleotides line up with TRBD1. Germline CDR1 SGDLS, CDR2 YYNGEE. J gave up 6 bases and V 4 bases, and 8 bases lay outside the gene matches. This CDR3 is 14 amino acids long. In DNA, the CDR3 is TGTGCCAGCAGCACCTGGGACAGGGATTCCGAGCAGTACTTC. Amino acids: CASSTWDRDSEQYF.

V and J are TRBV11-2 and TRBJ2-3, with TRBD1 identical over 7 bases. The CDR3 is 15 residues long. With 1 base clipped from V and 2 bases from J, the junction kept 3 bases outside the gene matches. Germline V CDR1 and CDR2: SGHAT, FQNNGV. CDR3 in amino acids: CASSLVGGFTDTQYF. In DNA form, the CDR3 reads TGTGCCAGCAGCTTAGTAGGGGGCTTCACAGATACGCAGTATTTT.

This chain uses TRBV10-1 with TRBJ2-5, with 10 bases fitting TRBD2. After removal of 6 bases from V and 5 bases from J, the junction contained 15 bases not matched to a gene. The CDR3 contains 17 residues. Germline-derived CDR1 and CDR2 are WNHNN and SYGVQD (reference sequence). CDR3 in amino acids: CASRTSGGARVGETQYF. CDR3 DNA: TGCGCCAGCAGGACGAGCGGGGGGGCCAGGGTCGGGGAGACCCAGTACTTC.

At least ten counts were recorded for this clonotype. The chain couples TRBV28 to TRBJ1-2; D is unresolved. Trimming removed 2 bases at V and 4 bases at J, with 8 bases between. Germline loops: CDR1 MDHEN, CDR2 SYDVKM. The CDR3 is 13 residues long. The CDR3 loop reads CASSLVTVYGYTF. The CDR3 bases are TGTGCCAGCAGTTTAGTCACAGTCTATGGCTACACCTTC.

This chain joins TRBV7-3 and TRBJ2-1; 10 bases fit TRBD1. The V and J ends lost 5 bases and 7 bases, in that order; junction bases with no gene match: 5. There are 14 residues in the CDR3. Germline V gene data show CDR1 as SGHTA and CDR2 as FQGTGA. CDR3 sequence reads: CASSTGQGRNEQFF. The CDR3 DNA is TGTGCCAGCAGCACGGGACAGGGGAGGAATGAGCAGTTCTTC.

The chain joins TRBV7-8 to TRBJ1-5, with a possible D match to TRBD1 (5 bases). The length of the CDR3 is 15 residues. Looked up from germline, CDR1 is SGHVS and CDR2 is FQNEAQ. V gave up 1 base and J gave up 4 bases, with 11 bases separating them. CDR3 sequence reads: CASSLEVSGNQPQHF. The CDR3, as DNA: TGTGCCAGCAGCTTAGAAGTGTCAGGGAATCAGCCCCAGCATTTT.

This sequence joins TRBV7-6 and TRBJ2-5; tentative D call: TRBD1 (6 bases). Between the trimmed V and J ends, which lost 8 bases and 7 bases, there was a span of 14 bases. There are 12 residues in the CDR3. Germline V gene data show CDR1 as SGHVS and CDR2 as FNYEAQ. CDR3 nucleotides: TGTGCCAGCGGGACAAGTTCGGGGACCCAGTACTTC. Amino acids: CASGTSSGTQYF. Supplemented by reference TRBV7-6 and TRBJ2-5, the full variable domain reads GAGVSQSPRYKVTKRGQDVALRCDPISGHVSLYWYRQALGQGPEFLTYFNYEAQQDKSGLPNDRFSAERPEGSISTLTIQRTEQRDSAMYRCASGTSSGTQYFGPGTRLLVL.

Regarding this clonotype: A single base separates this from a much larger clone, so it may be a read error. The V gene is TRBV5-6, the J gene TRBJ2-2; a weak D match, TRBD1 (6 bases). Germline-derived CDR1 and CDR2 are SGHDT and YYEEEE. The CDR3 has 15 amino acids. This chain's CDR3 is CASSLGQGTTRELFF. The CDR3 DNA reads TGTGCCAGCAGCTTGGGGCAGGGGACCACCAGGGAGCTGTTTTTT.

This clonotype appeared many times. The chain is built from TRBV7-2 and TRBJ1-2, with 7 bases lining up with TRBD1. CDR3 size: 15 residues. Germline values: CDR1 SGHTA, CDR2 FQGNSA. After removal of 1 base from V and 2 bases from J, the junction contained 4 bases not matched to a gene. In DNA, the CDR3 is TGTGCCAGCAGCTTAGTAAAGGGGGCGAACTATGGCTACACCTTC. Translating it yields CASSLVKGANYGYTF. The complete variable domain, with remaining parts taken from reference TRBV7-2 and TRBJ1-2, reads GAGVSQSPSNKVTEKGKDVELRCDPISGHTALYWYRQSLGQGLEFLIYFQGNSAPDKSGLPSDRFSAERTGGSVSTLTIQRTQQEDSAVYLCASSLVKGANYGYTFGSGTRLTVV.

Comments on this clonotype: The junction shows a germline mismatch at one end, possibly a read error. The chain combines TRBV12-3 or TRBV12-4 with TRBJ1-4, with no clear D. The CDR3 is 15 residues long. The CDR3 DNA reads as TGTGCCAGCAGTTTATTCGGTGAGGCTAATGAAAAACTGCTTTTT. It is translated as CASSLFGEANEKLLF.

CDR3 bases: TGTGCCAGCAGCCCCCATAGTGGAACCGGGGAGCTGTTTTTT. Amino acid sequence: CASSPHSGTGELFF. This chain links TRBV7-9 with TRBJ2-2, with D uncertain. The CDR3 consists of 14 residues. Germline V gene data show CDR1 as SEHNR and CDR2 as FQNEAQ (reference sequence). The V gene lost 5 bases and the J gene lost 5 bases, with 12 bases spanning the gap. The variable domain in full, with the rest retrieved from reference TRBV7-9 and TRBJ2-2, is DTGVSQNPRHKITKRGQNVTFRCDPISEHNRLYWYRQTLGQGPEFLTYFQNEAQLEKSRLLSDRFSAERPKGSFSTLEIQRTEQGDSAMYLCASSPHSGTGELFFGEGSRLTVL.